A single sample gave rise to the 11 T cell receptor beta chains below, sequenced in a study of blood T cell repertoires in COVID-19. Here immunoSEQ multiplex PCR was the method, and the copy in TCRdb shows in-frame clones only, minus some. This sample carries 250,000 to 300,000 clones, about 80% of them seen once, and the ten largest clones take around 3.9%. Sequenced sample: PBMCs or T cells enriched from blood (not recorded which). All receptors derive from a man aged 25 to 40 with acute COVID-19.

This chain joins TRBV6-2 or TRBV6-3 and TRBJ1-2, with no clear D. The CDR3 is made up of 19 amino acids. V was pared by 2 bases and J by 4 bases, with 26 bases between. Germline V lookup: CDR1 MNHEY, CDR2 SVGEGT. The CDR3 bases are TGTGCCAGCAGTTACGGTCTTTTGGGAGCGGGCACCTCAAGCTATGGCTACACCTTC. Translation gives CASSYGLLGAGTSSYGYTF.

On this clone: A junction end diverges from the germline sequence, so it may reflect a read error. V and J are TRBV7-9 and TRBJ2-3; 7 nucleotides match TRBD2. The CDR3 loop spans 14 amino acids. Per germline, CDR1 SEHNR and CDR2 FQNEAQ (reference sequence). The CDR3 sequence: CASSRGREKGEVNF. CDR3 coding DNA: TGTGCCAGCAGCCGCGGGAGAGAAAAGGGCGAGGTGAATTTT.

This chain connects TRBV7-2 to TRBJ2-2; D call uncertain. CDR3 length: 11 residues. Trimming cost V 7 bases and J 6 bases, with 6 bases left between them. Germline V gene lookup returns CDR1 SGHTA and CDR2 FQGNSA. CDR3 protein: CASNSAGELFF. The DNA for the CDR3 is TGTGCCAGCAACAGTGCCGGGGAGCTGTTTTTT.

In its sample, this clone was seen once. The chain has TRBV11-2 and TRBJ1-3; D gene uncertain. V lost 5 bases and J lost 0, with 14 bases in between. There are 16 residues in the CDR3. Germline loops: CDR1 SGHAT, CDR2 FQNNGV. The CDR3 DNA sequence: TGTGCCAGCAGCCTCCCGGTAGTCGTCTCTGGAAACACCATATATTTT. Translated: CASSLPVVVSGNTIYF.

This clone came up once. V gene TRBV7-9 combines with J gene TRBJ2-4, with 9 bases matching TRBD1. J was trimmed by 9 bases and V by 3 bases; bases with no gene match: 9. This CDR3 spans 15 amino acids. CDR1 and CDR2 (germline): SEHNR, FQNEAQ (reference sequence). CDR3 sequence: CASSFVGQGEFIQYF. In DNA form, the CDR3 reads TGTGCCAGCAGCTTTGTGGGACAGGGCGAGTTCATTCAGTACTTC.

This chain uses TRBV20-1 with TRBJ2-1; possibly TRBD1 for D (6 bases). V shed 6 bases and J shed 8 bases, with 11 bases lying between them. Germline V lookup: CDR1 DFQATT, CDR2 SNEGSKA (reference sequence). This CDR3 spans 11 amino acids. The CDR3 reads CSARTVYEQFF. The CDR3 region has the DNA TGCAGTGCCCGGACAGTCTATGAGCAGTTCTTC.

V and J are TRBV9 and TRBJ2-2; no firm D call. V was pared by 2 bases and J by 1 base, with 9 bases between. The CDR3 has 15 residues. Germline values: CDR1 SGDLS, CDR2 YYNGEE. The CDR3 coding sequence is TGTGCCAGCAGCGTCAACTCTTGGAACACCGGGGAGCTGTTTTTT. Translating gives CASSVNSWNTGELFF.

The chain carries TRBV7-8 and TRBJ2-7; D is ambiguous. Per the germline V gene, CDR1 is SGHVS and CDR2 is FQNEAQ. The CDR3 totals 13 residues. Trimming took off 2 bases at V and 3 bases at J, with 8 bases between the two ends. CDR3: CASSLTDHYEQYV. CDR3 in DNA: TGTGCCAGCAGCTTAACAGACCACTACGAGCAGTACGTC.

The V call is TRBV4-3, the J call TRBJ2-7; 8 bases are a match to TRBD2. Trimming at V came to 1 base and at J to 6 bases, leaving 5 bases not matched to a gene. Germline lookup yields CDR1 LGHNA and CDR2 YSLEER. The CDR3 covers 14 residues. CDR3 sequence reads: CASSQAQRELEQYV. The CDR3, as DNA: TGCGCCAGCAGCCAAGCCCAGCGGGAGCTCGAGCAGTACGTC.

V usage is TRBV6-1 and J usage is TRBJ2-7, with 8 bases matching TRBD2. This CDR3 has 18 amino acids. CDR1 and CDR2 from the germline V gene are MNHNS and SASEGT. V was clipped by 2 bases and J by 0 bases; unmatched bases: 12. The CDR3 loop reads CASSESRLAGGYSYEQYV. The CDR3 nucleotides read TGTGCCAGCAGTGAAAGCCGCCTCGCGGGGGGATACTCCTACGAGCAGTACGTC.

This clone was recorded only once. The rearrangement uses TRBV5-1 and TRBJ1-4; D perhaps matches TRBD1 (5 bases). This CDR3 has 16 amino acids. Germline assignment: CDR1 SGHRS and CDR2 YFSETQ. The germline V and J ends were trimmed by 5 bases and 3 bases, with 17 bases remaining between them. The CDR3 coding sequence is TGCGCCAGCAGTCCGCCCGCAGGGCCGGCTAATGAAAAACTGTTTTTT. This translates into CASSPPAGPANEKLFF. Filled out from reference TRBV5-1 and TRBJ1-4, the complete variable domain reads KAGVTQTPRYLIKTRGQQVTLSCSPISGHRSVSWYQQTPGQGLQFLFEYFSETQRNKGNFPGRFSGRQFSNSRSEMNVSTLELGDSALYLCASSPPAGPANEKLFFGSGTQLSVL.